This record concerns one T cell receptor beta chain sequence. The antigen is undetermined. CDR3 length: 14 amino acids. V lost 2 bases to trimming and J lost 2 bases, with 7 bases between them. The V gene's germline CDR1 is MDHEN and CDR2 SYDVKM. These data come from a study of cytomegalovirus exposure and HLA in healthy donors. Looking at the study overall: Roughly 80 million unique TCRs from HLA-typed donors made up an early data release. Regarding the study as a whole: In the analysis, some V segments, TRBV6-2 and TRBV6-3 included, were excluded as indistinguishable. Earlier analysis found most TCR beta V segments productive about 87% or about 30% of the time.

It was with 60 Vbeta and 13 Jbeta primers that the PCR ran. Repertoires were generated with immunoSEQ multiplex PCR, while TCRdb's copy carries only in-frame clones and drops some. This repertoire shows around 92,000 clones, approximately 72% found once; its top ten account for roughly 15%. The sequenced sample was PBMCs. This chain uses TRBV28 with TRBJ1-5; D may be TRBD1 (5 bases). The source is a woman in her 70s in good health and CMV-seropositive. The CDR3, as DNA: TGTGCCAGCAGTTTAATCAGGGGCAATCAGCCCCAGCATTTT. Residues: CASSLIRGNQPQHF.